There are many counts of the clone carrying this T cell receptor beta chain. What was amplified from RNA transcripts were TCR beta CDR3 regions. Carried out on the TCR CDR3, a first-round RT-PCR used the HTBI primer set. One entry per CDR3 protein results from TCRdb running MiXCR on the multiplex PCR reads. This table holds about 380,000 distinct CDR3 sequences, roughly 14% found once. The data belong to a study of T cells in Graves' hyperthyroidism and ophthalmopathy. Investigators excluded patients with uncontrolled infection, other autoimmune disease, pregnancy or lactation. The germline V gene has CDR1 SEHNR and CDR2 FQNEAQ (reference sequence). The CDR3 runs 18 residues.

The TCR was taken from a young man with Graves' hyperthyroidism that later progressed to Graves' ophthalmopathy. V and J are TRBV7-9 and TRBJ2-7; 8 bases align to TRBD1. The source material was blood. Here the CDR3 reads CATRAGGWGQDPKTEQYF. CDR3 in DNA: TGTGCGACACGAGCGGGCGGGTGGGGACAGGACCCGAAAACCGAGCAGTACTTC.